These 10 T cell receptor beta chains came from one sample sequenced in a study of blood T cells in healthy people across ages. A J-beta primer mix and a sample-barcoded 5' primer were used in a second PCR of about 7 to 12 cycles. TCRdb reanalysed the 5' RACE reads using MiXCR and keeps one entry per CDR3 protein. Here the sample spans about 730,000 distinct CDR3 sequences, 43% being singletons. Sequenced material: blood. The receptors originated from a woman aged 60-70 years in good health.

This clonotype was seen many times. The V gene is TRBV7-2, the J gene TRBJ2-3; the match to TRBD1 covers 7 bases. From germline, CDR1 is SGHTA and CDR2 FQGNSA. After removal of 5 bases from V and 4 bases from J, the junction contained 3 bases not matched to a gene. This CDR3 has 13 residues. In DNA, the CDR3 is TGTGCCAGCAGCGCTACAGGGGCAGATACGCAGTATTTT. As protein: CASSATGADTQYF.

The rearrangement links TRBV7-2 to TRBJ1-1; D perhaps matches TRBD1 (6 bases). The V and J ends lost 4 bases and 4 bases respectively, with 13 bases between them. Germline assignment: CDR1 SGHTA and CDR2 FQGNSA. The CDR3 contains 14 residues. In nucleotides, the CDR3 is TGTGCCAGCAGCTCGTCCGGGACAACCACTGAAGCTTTCTTT. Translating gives CASSSSGTTTEAFF.

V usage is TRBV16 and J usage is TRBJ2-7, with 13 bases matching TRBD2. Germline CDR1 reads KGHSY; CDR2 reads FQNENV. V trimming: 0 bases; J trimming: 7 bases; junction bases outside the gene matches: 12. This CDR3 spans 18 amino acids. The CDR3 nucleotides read TGTGCCAGCAGCCAATCTCCCCTTAGGACTAGCGGGAGCAATGAGCAGTACTTC. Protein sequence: CASSQSPLRTSGSNEQYF.

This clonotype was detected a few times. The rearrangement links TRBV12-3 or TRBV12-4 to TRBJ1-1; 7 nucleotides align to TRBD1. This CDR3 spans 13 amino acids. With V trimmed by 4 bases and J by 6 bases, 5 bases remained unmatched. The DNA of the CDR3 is TGTGCCAGCAGTTGGAGACAGGGTGCTGAAGCTTTCTTT. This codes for CASSWRQGAEAFF.

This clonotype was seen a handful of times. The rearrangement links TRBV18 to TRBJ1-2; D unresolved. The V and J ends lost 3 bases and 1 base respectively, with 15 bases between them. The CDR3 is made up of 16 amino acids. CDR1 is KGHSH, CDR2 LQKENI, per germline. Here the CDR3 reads CASSPGNDAHNYGYTF. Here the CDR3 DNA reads TGTGCCAGCTCACCGGGTAACGACGCCCATAACTATGGCTACACCTTC.

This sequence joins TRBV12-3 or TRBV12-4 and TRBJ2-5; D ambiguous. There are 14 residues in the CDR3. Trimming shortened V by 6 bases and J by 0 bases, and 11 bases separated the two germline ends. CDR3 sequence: CASRTSWDQETQYF. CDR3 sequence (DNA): TGTGCCAGCAGGACCTCGTGGGACCAAGAGACCCAGTACTTC.

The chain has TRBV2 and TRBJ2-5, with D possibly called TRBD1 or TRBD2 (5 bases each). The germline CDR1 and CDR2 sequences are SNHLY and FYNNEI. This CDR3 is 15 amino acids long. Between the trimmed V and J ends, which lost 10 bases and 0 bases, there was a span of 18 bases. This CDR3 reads CATEPRGGYQETQYF. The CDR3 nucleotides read TGTGCCACCGAGCCCCGGGGCGGGTACCAAGAGACCCAGTACTTC.

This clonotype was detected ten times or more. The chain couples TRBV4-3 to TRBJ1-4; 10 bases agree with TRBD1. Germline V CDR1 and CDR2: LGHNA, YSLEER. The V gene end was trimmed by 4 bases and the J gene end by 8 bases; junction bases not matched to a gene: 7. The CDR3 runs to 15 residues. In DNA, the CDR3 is TGCGCCAGCAGCCGGGGGACAGGGGTAGGGGAAAAACTGTTTTTT. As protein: CASSRGTGVGEKLFF.

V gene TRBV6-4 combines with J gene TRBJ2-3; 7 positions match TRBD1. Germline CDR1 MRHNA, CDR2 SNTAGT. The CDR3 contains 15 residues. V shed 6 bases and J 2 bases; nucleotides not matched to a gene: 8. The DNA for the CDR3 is TGTGCCAGCAGCGCAGGGACAGAGATCACAGATACGCAGTATTTT. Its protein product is CASSAGTEITDTQYF.

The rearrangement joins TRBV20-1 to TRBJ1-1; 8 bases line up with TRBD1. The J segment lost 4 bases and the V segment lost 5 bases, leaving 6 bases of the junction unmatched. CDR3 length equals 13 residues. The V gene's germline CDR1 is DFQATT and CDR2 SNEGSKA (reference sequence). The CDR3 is CSAAQGARTEAFF. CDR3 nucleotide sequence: TGCAGTGCTGCCCAGGGGGCGCGCACTGAAGCTTTCTTT.